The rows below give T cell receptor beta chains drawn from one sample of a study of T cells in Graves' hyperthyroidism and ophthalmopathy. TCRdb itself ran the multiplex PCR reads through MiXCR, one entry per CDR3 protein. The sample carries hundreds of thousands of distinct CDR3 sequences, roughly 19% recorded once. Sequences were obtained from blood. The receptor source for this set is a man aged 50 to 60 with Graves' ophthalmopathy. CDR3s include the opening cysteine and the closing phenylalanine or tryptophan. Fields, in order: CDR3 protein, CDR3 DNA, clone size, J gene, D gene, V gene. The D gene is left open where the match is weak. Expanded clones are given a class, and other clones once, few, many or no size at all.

cdr3_aa: CASSFGQSSTEAFF; cdr3_nt: TGTGCCAGCAGCTTCGGACAGTCGAGCACTGAAGCTTTCTTT; clone_size: few; j_call: TRBJ1-1; d_call: .; v_call: TRBV5-6
cdr3_aa: CASSLDSSNQPQHF; cdr3_nt: TGTGCCAGCAGCTTAGACAGTTCTAATCAGCCCCAGCATTTT; clone_size: .; j_call: TRBJ1-5; d_call: .; v_call: TRBV7-9
cdr3_aa: CATKPLDRTPNYGYTF; cdr3_nt: TGTGCCACCAAACCCCTTGACAGGACCCCTAACTATGGCTACACCTTC; clone_size: .; j_call: TRBJ1-2; d_call: .; v_call: TRBV28
cdr3_aa: CASRAGTGASTNEKLFF; cdr3_nt: TGTGCCAGCAGGGCCGGGACAGGGGCATCAACTAATGAAAAACTGTTTTTT; clone_size: many; j_call: TRBJ1-4; d_call: TRBD1; v_call: TRBV2
cdr3_aa: CASSSSTGGRTEAFF; cdr3_nt: TGTGCCAGCAGCTCCTCGACAGGGGGGCGCACTGAAGCTTTCTTT; clone_size: once; j_call: TRBJ1-1; d_call: TRBD1; v_call: TRBV5-6
cdr3_aa: CASSDDRAEAFF; cdr3_nt: TGTGCCAGCTCAGACGACAGGGCCGAAGCTTTCTTT; clone_size: many; j_call: TRBJ1-1; d_call: TRBD1; v_call: TRBV18
cdr3_aa: CASSLDYYEQYF; cdr3_nt: TGTGCCAGCAGCCTAGACTACTACGAGCAGTACTTC; clone_size: many; j_call: TRBJ2-7; d_call: .; v_call: TRBV7-9
cdr3_aa: CASSVGLNRADEQFF; cdr3_nt: TGTGCCAGCAGCGTAGGATTAAACAGGGCCGATGAGCAGTTCTTC; clone_size: .; j_call: TRBJ2-1; d_call: .; v_call: TRBV9
cdr3_aa: CASSRRGGGAQYF; cdr3_nt: TGTGCCAGCAGTCGGAGGGGCGGAGGGGCCCAGTACTTC; clone_size: few; j_call: TRBJ2-5; d_call: .; v_call: TRBV28
cdr3_aa: CATSGGPGQGNTIYF; cdr3_nt: TGTGCCACCAGTGGGGGACCGGGACAGGGAAACACCATATATTTT; clone_size: .; j_call: TRBJ1-3; d_call: TRBD1; v_call: TRBV24-1
cdr3_aa: CAWSSGYNNSPLHF; cdr3_nt: TGTGCCTGGAGTTCCGGTTACAATAATTCACCCCTCCACTTT; clone_size: few; j_call: TRBJ1-6; d_call: .; v_call: TRBV30
cdr3_aa: CASSLGSHQPQHF; cdr3_nt: TGTGCCAGCAGCTTAGGCAGTCATCAGCCCCAGCATTTT; clone_size: few; j_call: TRBJ1-5; d_call: .; v_call: TRBV11-2
cdr3_aa: CASSFGSKETQYF; cdr3_nt: TGTGCCAGCAGCTTCGGCTCCAAAGAGACCCAGTACTTC; clone_size: .; j_call: TRBJ2-5; d_call: .; v_call: TRBV5-6
cdr3_aa: CASSEGGEETQYF; cdr3_nt: TGCGCCAGCAGCGAGGGGGGGGAAGAGACCCAGTACTTC; clone_size: .; j_call: TRBJ2-5; d_call: .; v_call: TRBV5-1
cdr3_aa: CASSLSDVSNQPQHF; cdr3_nt: TGTGCCAGCAGTTTATCAGACGTTAGCAATCAGCCCCAGCATTTT; clone_size: many; j_call: TRBJ1-5; d_call: .; v_call: TRBV12-3/TRBV12-4
cdr3_aa: CSVGRTSGSQDTQYF; cdr3_nt: TGCAGCGTTGGGCGGACTAGCGGGAGCCAAGATACGCAGTATTTT; clone_size: .; j_call: TRBJ2-3; d_call: TRBD2; v_call: TRBV29-1
cdr3_aa: CASRPLAGGYTGKLFF; cdr3_nt: TGTGCCAGCAGGCCCCTGGCGGGAGGTTACACCGGGAAGCTGTTTTTT; clone_size: .; j_call: TRBJ2-2; d_call: TRBD2; v_call: TRBV2
cdr3_aa: CSAVPGRLDQPQHF; cdr3_nt: TGCAGTGCTGTCCCGGGGCGATTGGATCAGCCCCAGCATTTT; clone_size: .; j_call: TRBJ1-5; d_call: .; v_call: TRBV20-1
cdr3_aa: CASSLYSPNQPQHF; cdr3_nt: TGTGCCAGCAGCTTGTACAGCCCAAATCAGCCCCAGCATTTT; clone_size: few; j_call: TRBJ1-5; d_call: .; v_call: TRBV5-5
cdr3_aa: CATSREPRGLAAGETQYF; cdr3_nt: TGTGCCACCAGCAGAGAGCCCCGGGGACTAGCGGCCGGAGAGACCCAGTACTTC; clone_size: few; j_call: TRBJ2-5; d_call: TRBD2; v_call: TRBV15
cdr3_aa: CASSLRASGSSGELFF; cdr3_nt: TGTGCCAGCAGCCTTCGGGCTAGCGGGAGCTCCGGGGAGCTGTTTTTT; clone_size: few; j_call: TRBJ2-2; d_call: TRBD2; v_call: TRBV7-2
cdr3_aa: CASTNPGELFF; cdr3_nt: TGTGCCAGCACCAACCCCGGGGAGCTGTTTTTT; clone_size: many; j_call: TRBJ2-2; d_call: .; v_call: TRBV6-1
cdr3_aa: CATSDRSGTSGISFQETQYF; cdr3_nt: TGTGCCACCAGTGATCGGTCCGGGACTAGCGGGATCAGTTTTCAAGAGACCCAGTACTTC; clone_size: few; j_call: TRBJ2-5; d_call: TRBD2; v_call: TRBV24-1
cdr3_aa: CSARGLAGGDEQFF; cdr3_nt: TGCAGTGCTAGGGGACTAGCGGGTGGTGACGAGCAGTTCTTC; clone_size: many; j_call: TRBJ2-1; d_call: TRBD2; v_call: TRBV20-1
cdr3_aa: CASSQGWGANQPQHF; cdr3_nt: TGTGCCAGCAGCCAAGGATGGGGGGCGAATCAGCCCCAGCATTTT; clone_size: many; j_call: TRBJ1-5; d_call: .; v_call: TRBV3-1
cdr3_aa: CASSVEPSGSYEQYF; cdr3_nt: TGTGCCAGCAGCGTAGAGCCTAGCGGGAGCTACGAGCAGTACTTC; clone_size: .; j_call: TRBJ2-7; d_call: TRBD2; v_call: TRBV9
cdr3_aa: CAWSWTGLRYEQYF; cdr3_nt: TGTGCCTGGAGTTGGACGGGACTCAGATACGAGCAGTACTTC; clone_size: many; j_call: TRBJ2-7; d_call: .; v_call: TRBV30
cdr3_aa: CASEARGYYEQYF; cdr3_nt: TGTGCCAGCGAGGCTAGGGGATACTACGAGCAGTACTTC; clone_size: .; j_call: TRBJ2-7; d_call: .; v_call: TRBV6-1
cdr3_aa: CASSDKDRRLYGYTF; cdr3_nt: TGTGCCAGCAGTGACAAGGACAGGCGACTCTATGGCTACACCTTC; clone_size: few; j_call: TRBJ1-2; d_call: TRBD1; v_call: TRBV25-1
cdr3_aa: CSRLRYNEQFF; cdr3_nt: TGCAGCAGGTTGCGGTACAATGAGCAGTTCTTC; clone_size: .; j_call: TRBJ2-1; d_call: .; v_call: TRBV20-1
cdr3_aa: CASSELGGWANEQFF; cdr3_nt: TGTGCCAGCAGCGAGCTAGGCGGGTGGGCCAATGAGCAGTTCTTC; clone_size: .; j_call: TRBJ2-1; d_call: .; v_call: TRBV3-1
cdr3_aa: CASSLDLWGQRGYTF; cdr3_nt: TGTGCCAGCAGCTTAGATCTGTGGGGACAGCGAGGCTACACCTTC; clone_size: many; j_call: TRBJ1-2; d_call: TRBD1; v_call: TRBV11-2
cdr3_aa: CASSYSMPASSYNSPLHF; cdr3_nt: TGTGCCAGCAGTTACTCGATGCCAGCGAGCTCCTATAATTCACCCCTCCACTTT; clone_size: .; j_call: TRBJ1-6; d_call: .; v_call: TRBV6-5
cdr3_aa: CASSSQNEKLFF; cdr3_nt: TGTGCCAGCAGCTCACAGAACGAAAAACTGTTTTTT; clone_size: .; j_call: TRBJ1-4; d_call: .; v_call: TRBV5-5
cdr3_aa: CAWSTTSGLTDTQYF; cdr3_nt: TGTGCCTGGAGTACAACTAGCGGGCTCACAGATACGCAGTATTTT; clone_size: many; j_call: TRBJ2-3; d_call: TRBD2; v_call: TRBV30
cdr3_aa: CSVEATGTGRVAGELFF; cdr3_nt: TGCAGCGTTGAAGCAACTGGGACAGGGAGGGTCGCCGGGGAGCTGTTTTTT; clone_size: few; j_call: TRBJ2-2; d_call: TRBD1; v_call: TRBV29-1
cdr3_aa: CSDRTQGATETQYF; cdr3_nt: TGCAGCGACCGAACACAGGGGGCGACGGAGACCCAGTACTTC; clone_size: once; j_call: TRBJ2-5; d_call: TRBD1; v_call: TRBV29-1
cdr3_aa: CASNRQGSYEQYF; cdr3_nt: TGTGCCAGCAACCGACAGGGCTCCTACGAGCAGTACTTC; clone_size: .; j_call: TRBJ2-7; d_call: TRBD1; v_call: TRBV6-1
cdr3_aa: CASSQDTSSYNEQFF; cdr3_nt: TGTGCCAGCAGCCAAGACACTAGCTCCTACAATGAGCAGTTCTTC; clone_size: few; j_call: TRBJ2-1; d_call: .; v_call: TRBV3-1
cdr3_aa: CASSQIAGVTDTQYF; cdr3_nt: TGTGCCAGCAGCCAGATAGCGGGAGTAACAGATACGCAGTATTTT; clone_size: many; j_call: TRBJ2-3; d_call: TRBD2; v_call: TRBV14
cdr3_aa: CASRIGQGNIQYF; cdr3_nt: TGTGCCAGCAGAATCGGACAGGGAAACATTCAGTACTTC; clone_size: .; j_call: TRBJ2-4; d_call: TRBD1; v_call: TRBV28
cdr3_aa: CATSREELQTQYF; cdr3_nt: TGTGCCACCAGCAGAGAAGAATTGCAGACCCAGTACTTC; clone_size: few; j_call: TRBJ2-5; d_call: .; v_call: TRBV15
cdr3_aa: CAWKPGQVEKLFF; cdr3_nt: TGTGCCTGGAAGCCGGGACAGGTTGAAAAACTGTTTTTT; clone_size: many; j_call: TRBJ1-4; d_call: TRBD1; v_call: TRBV30
cdr3_aa: CAWSVRVRDEQYF; cdr3_nt: TGTGCCTGGAGTGTGAGGGTTCGCGACGAGCAGTACTTC; clone_size: .; j_call: TRBJ2-7; d_call: .; v_call: TRBV30
cdr3_aa: CSATSTNEQFF; cdr3_nt: TGCAGTGCTACCAGCACCAATGAGCAGTTCTTC; clone_size: many; j_call: TRBJ2-1; d_call: .; v_call: TRBV20-1
cdr3_aa: CASRLQPNTEAFF; cdr3_nt: TGTGCCAGCAGATTACAACCGAACACTGAAGCTTTCTTT; clone_size: many; j_call: TRBJ1-1; d_call: .; v_call: TRBV11-1
cdr3_aa: CSVGGRRYNEQFF; cdr3_nt: TGCAGCGTTGGAGGAAGGCGGTACAATGAGCAGTTCTTC; clone_size: few; j_call: TRBJ2-1; d_call: .; v_call: TRBV29-1
cdr3_aa: CASSRDRGGSEQYF; cdr3_nt: TGTGCCAGCAGTCGGGACAGGGGCGGCTCCGAGCAGTACTTC; clone_size: many; j_call: TRBJ2-7; d_call: TRBD1; v_call: TRBV2
cdr3_aa: CSASGGLARPTDTQYF; cdr3_nt: TGCAGTGCTAGCGGGGGATTAGCGAGACCCACAGATACGCAGTATTTT; clone_size: many; j_call: TRBJ2-3; d_call: .; v_call: TRBV20-1
cdr3_aa: CASSQVGRRETQYF; cdr3_nt: TGTGCCAGCAGCCAAGTGGGTAGACGAGAGACCCAGTACTTC; clone_size: .; j_call: TRBJ2-5; d_call: .; v_call: TRBV14
cdr3_aa: CASSAYSNQPQHF; cdr3_nt: TGCGCCAGCAGCGCCTATAGCAATCAGCCCCAGCATTTT; clone_size: .; j_call: TRBJ1-5; d_call: .; v_call: TRBV5-1
cdr3_aa: CASSLQSGRNNEQFF; cdr3_nt: TGTGCCAGCAGCTTACAGTCGGGACGAAACAATGAGCAGTTCTTC; clone_size: many; j_call: TRBJ2-1; d_call: .; v_call: TRBV11-1
cdr3_aa: CASSQNPGGAEKLFF; cdr3_nt: TGTGCCAGCAGCCAAAACCCAGGGGGGGCTGAAAAACTGTTTTTT; clone_size: many; j_call: TRBJ1-4; d_call: TRBD1; v_call: TRBV3-1
cdr3_aa: CASSPEQGGVAGELFF; cdr3_nt: TGCGCCAGCAGCCCCGAACAGGGGGGGGTCGCCGGGGAGCTGTTTTTT; clone_size: few; j_call: TRBJ2-2; d_call: .; v_call: TRBV5-1
cdr3_aa: CSVEDGTGPETQYF; cdr3_nt: TGCAGCGTTGAAGATGGAACAGGGCCGGAGACCCAGTACTTC; clone_size: once; j_call: TRBJ2-5; d_call: .; v_call: TRBV29-1
cdr3_aa: CASSLDGGGQPQHF; cdr3_nt: TGTGCCAGCAGCTTAGATGGGGGTGGTCAGCCCCAGCATTTT; clone_size: many; j_call: TRBJ1-5; d_call: .; v_call: TRBV7-2
cdr3_aa: CASRFLTDTQYF; cdr3_nt: TGTGCCAGCAGATTCCTCACAGATACGCAGTATTTT; clone_size: .; j_call: TRBJ2-3; d_call: .; v_call: TRBV7-9
cdr3_aa: CASSGGQPNTEAFF; cdr3_nt: TGCGCCAGCAGCGGGGGACAACCGAACACTGAAGCTTTCTTT; clone_size: many; j_call: TRBJ1-1; d_call: .; v_call: TRBV5-1